These 5 T cell receptor beta chains were sequenced from one sample in a study of identical twins. Each CDR3 protein gets one entry after TCRdb re-called the 5' RACE reads with MiXCR. The table includes 450,000 to 650,000 distinct CDR3 sequences, nearly 10% detected once. These data were likewise used in another study, on yellow fever vaccine responses in identical twins.

Material: PBMCs. Receptors originate from a young woman in good health.

This clonotype turned up a few times. The rearrangement joins TRBV11-1 to TRBJ1-5; 9 bases line up with TRBD1. Germline CDR1 and CDR2: SGHAT and FQDESV (reference sequence). The CDR3 length is 17 residues. J gave up 5 bases and V 5 bases, and 13 bases lay outside the gene matches. The CDR3 region is CASSHKGQGLPHQPQHF. The CDR3 DNA sequence: TGTGCCAGCAGCCATAAGGGACAGGGCCTACCCCATCAGCCCCAGCATTTT.

This clonotype showed up just a few times. This chain links TRBV6-1 with TRBJ1-4; D gene uncertain. Germline V gene lookup returns CDR1 MNHNS and CDR2 SASEGT. CDR3 length: 15 residues. Trimming removed 7 bases at V and 0 bases at J, with 12 bases between. The CDR3 DNA follows: TGTGCCAGCACCTCTAGGGTTGCAACTAATGAAAAACTGTTTTTT. Protein product: CASTSRVATNEKLFF.

This clonotype was counted many times. The rearrangement links TRBV5-1 to TRBJ2-3; the D gene is possibly TRBD2 (6 bases). V gave up 0 bases and J gave up 0 bases, with 14 bases separating them. Germline V CDR1 and CDR2: SGHRS, YFSETQ. This CDR3 region has 17 residues. For the CDR3, the DNA is TGCGCCAGCAGCTTGGCCGTTGGCGGGGTGAGCACAGATACGCAGTATTTT. It codes for CASSLAVGGVSTDTQYF.

This clonotype was seen a handful of times. This chain connects TRBV27 to TRBJ2-7; no firm D call. The CDR3 covers 14 residues. In germline, CDR1 is MNHEY, CDR2 SMNVEV (reference sequence). The ends were cut back, 5 bases at V and 5 bases at J, with 16 bases in the middle. The CDR3: CASSHSPGAHEQYF. CDR3 coding DNA: TGTGCCAGCAGTCACTCCCCTGGAGCCCACGAGCAGTACTTC.

This chain joins TRBV9 and TRBJ2-1; D unclear. The germline V gene encodes CDR1 SGDLS and CDR2 YYNGEE. CDR3 length: 15 residues. Trimming cost V 4 bases and J 4 bases, with 15 bases left between them. The CDR3, as DNA: TGTGCCAGCAGCCCCGAGAAGGCCCCATACAATGAGCAGTTCTTC. Protein sequence: CASSPEKAPYNEQFF. Supplemented by reference TRBV9 and TRBJ2-1, the full variable domain reads DSGVTQTPKHLITATGQRVTLRCSPRSGDLSVYWYQQSLDQGLQFLIQYYNGEERAKGNILERFSAQQFPDLHSELNLSSLELGDSALYFCASSPEKAPYNEQFFGPGTRLTVL.